These T cell receptor beta chains were read from a single sample in a study of blood T cell repertoires in COVID-19. Generated by immunoSEQ multiplex PCR, the TCRdb table keeps only in-frame clones and is missing some. The table records approximately 94,000 clones, about 85% of them present only once. Sequences were obtained from peripheral blood. These receptor sequences come from a human donor in a cohort sampled during active COVID-19. CDR3s include the opening cysteine and the closing phenylalanine or tryptophan. D genes are given only for firm matches. Clone size appears in some rows only: once, few, many, or a class for an expanded clone.

abundance,v_gene,j_gene,d_gene,CDR3nt,CDR3aa
few,TRBV4-3,TRBJ2-6,NA,TGCGCCAGCAGCCAAGACAACGGAGGCTATAGCTCTGGGGCCAACGTCCTGACTTTC,CASSQDNGGYSSGANVLTF
NA,TRBV5-6,TRBJ2-5,TRBD1,TGTGCCAGCAGCCGGGACAGAGTCAAAGAGACCCAGTACTTC,CASSRDRVKETQYF
NA,TRBV19,TRBJ2-3,TRBD1,TGTGCCAGTAGTATAGTCAGAGACAGGGGGCCAGATACGCAGTATTTT,CASSIVRDRGPDTQYF
NA,TRBV7-8,TRBJ1-1,TRBD1,TGTGCCAGCAGCCGCGACAGGGTGAACACTGAAGCTTTCTTT,CASSRDRVNTEAFF
NA,TRBV6-6,TRBJ2-3,TRBD2,TGTGCCAGCAGTCCACAGGCCCCCGGGACTAGTCACGCAGATACGCAGTATTTT,CASSPQAPGTSHADTQYF
NA,TRBV18,TRBJ1-1,NA,TGTGCCAGCTCCAATAAGAACGGGTGGACTGAAGCTTTCTTT,CASSNKNGWTEAFF
NA,TRBV6-5,TRBJ1-2,TRBD1,TGTGCCAGCAGTTATCAGACAGGGGGCCTTGGCTACACCTTC,CASSYQTGGLGYTF
NA,TRBV6-1,TRBJ2-3,NA,TGTGCCAGCAGTGAAGCCAGGCATACGCAGTATTTT,CASSEARHTQYF
NA,TRBV11-3,TRBJ2-7,TRBD2,TGTGCCAGCAGCTTAGGTCTAGCGGTGAGCTCCTACGAGCAGTACTTC,CASSLGLAVSSYEQYF
NA,TRBV6-5,TRBJ2-1,TRBD2,TGTGCCAGCAGGGACTCAGCGGGGGGGCCGGTCCAGTTCTTC,CASRDSAGGPVQFF
NA,TRBV14,TRBJ1-1,NA,TGTGCCAGCAGCTACAGGGTGACTGAAGCTTTCTTT,CASSYRVTEAFF
NA,TRBV7-2,TRBJ2-5,TRBD2,TGTGCCAGCAGCTCAGGGACTAAAAAAGAGACCCAGTACTTC,CASSSGTKKETQYF
NA,TRBV6-5,TRBJ1-1,NA,TGTGCCAGCAGGCCCCGGGGAGGGCCGAATCCTGAAGCTTTCTTT,CASRPRGGPNPEAFF
NA,TRBV7-9,TRBJ1-1,NA,TGTGCCAGCAGCGCCCAGGTCGGGACACGCTTTAACACTGAAGCTTTCTTT,CASSAQVGTRFNTEAFF
NA,TRBV6-5,TRBJ1-4,NA,TGTGCCAGCAGTTCGTCTGAAAAACTGTTTTTT,CASSSSEKLFF
NA,TRBV9,TRBJ2-1,TRBD2,TGTGCCAGCAGCGTAGTTCTAGCGGAAGACAATGAGCAGTTCTTC,CASSVVLAEDNEQFF
NA,TRBV27,TRBJ2-7,NA,TGTGCCAGCAGCCGACAGGAAACCTACGAGCAGTACTTC,CASSRQETYEQYF
NA,TRBV11-2,TRBJ2-7,NA,TGTGCCAGCAGCTTAGGTGAAGGGGGCGAGCAGTACTTC,CASSLGEGGEQYF
NA,TRBV18,TRBJ2-3,TRBD1,TGTGCCAGCTCAGCATCCACAGGGGGCGCCGATACGCAGTATTTT,CASSASTGGADTQYF
NA,TRBV19,TRBJ1-1,NA,TGTGCCAGTAGTATTGAGGCAGATTACGCTGAAGCTTTCTTT,CASSIEADYAEAFF
NA,TRBV24-1,TRBJ1-5,TRBD1,TGTGCCACCAGTGATTTCACAGGGGGCCGCAATCAGCCCCAGCATTTT,CATSDFTGGRNQPQHF
once,TRBV6-5,TRBJ1-6,NA,TGTGCCAGCAGCGTCACAGGAATCTATAATTCACCCCTCCACTTT,CASSVTGIYNSPLHF
NA,TRBV10-1,TRBJ2-1,NA,TGCGCCAGCAGTGAGTCGAGTCTACCGAACAATGAGCAGTTCTTC,CASSESSLPNNEQFF
once,TRBV19,TRBJ2-2,NA,TGTGCCAGTAAAGGCAGGGTGGGCACCGGGGAGCTGTTTTTT,CASKGRVGTGELFF
NA,TRBV4-1,TRBJ2-7,NA,TGCGCCAGCAGCGGGCAGGGCTATATCGAGCAGTACTTC,CASSGQGYIEQYF
few,TRBV23-1,TRBJ1-5,NA,TGCGCCAGCAGCCTATGCAAGGGGCTAAGCAATCAGCCCCAGCATTTT,CASSLCKGLSNQPQHF
NA,TRBV5-6,TRBJ1-3,NA,TGTGCCAGCAGCTTGCGAGGCCCTGGAAACACCATATATTTT,CASSLRGPGNTIYF
NA,TRBV6-2/TRBV6-3,TRBJ2-7,NA,TGTGCCAGCAGTTTAGACAGACACTCCTACGAGCAGTACTTC,CASSLDRHSYEQYF
NA,TRBV20-1,TRBJ2-3,TRBD1,TGCAGTGCTAGTGGGGACAGGGGCACAGATACGCAGTATTTT,CSASGDRGTDTQYF
once,TRBV2,TRBJ1-2,NA,TGTGCCAGCACCTTGGCGGGCGGATTCTATGGCTACACCTTC,CASTLAGGFYGYTF
NA,TRBV11-2,TRBJ2-1,TRBD2,TGTGCCAGCAGCTTCGGGGGGGCCTACAATGAGCAGTTCTTC,CASSFGGAYNEQFF
NA,TRBV6-5,TRBJ2-5,TRBD2,TGTGCCAGCAGTTACTCGAGGGCGGGAGAGGAGACCCAGTACTTC,CASSYSRAGEETQYF
once,TRBV9,TRBJ2-3,NA,TGTGCCAGCAGCGCATCAACAGGGCTGGGGAACACAGATACGCAGTATTTT,CASSASTGLGNTDTQYF
few,TRBV2,TRBJ2-2,TRBD2,TGTGCCAGCAGTGACGAGCGGGGGAACACCGGGGAGCTGTTTTTT,CASSDERGNTGELFF
NA,TRBV7-2,TRBJ1-4,NA,TGTGCCAGCAGCTTACTCGGGGGGGTAACTAATGAAAAACTGTTTTTT,CASSLLGGVTNEKLFF
NA,TRBV3-1/TRBV3-2,TRBJ1-4,NA,TGTGCCAGCAACCAAAGAGGCTATGAAAAACTGTTTTTT,CASNQRGYEKLFF
NA,TRBV20-1,TRBJ1-5,NA,TGCAGTGCTAGTCGAGGCAATCAGCCCCAGCATTTT,CSASRGNQPQHF
NA,TRBV27,TRBJ2-1,TRBD2,TGTGCCAGCAGTTCCGGGACTAGTTACGGTCCTGAGCAGTTCTTC,CASSSGTSYGPEQFF